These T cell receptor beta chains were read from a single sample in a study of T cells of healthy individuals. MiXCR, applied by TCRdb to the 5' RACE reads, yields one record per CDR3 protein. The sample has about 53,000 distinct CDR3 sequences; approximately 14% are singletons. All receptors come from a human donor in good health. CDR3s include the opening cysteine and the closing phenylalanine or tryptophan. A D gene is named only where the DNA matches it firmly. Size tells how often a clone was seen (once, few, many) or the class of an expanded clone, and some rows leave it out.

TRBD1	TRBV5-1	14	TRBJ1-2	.	TGCGCCAGCAGCTCCGGGACAGGGGACTATGGCTACACCTTC	CASSSGTGDYGYTF
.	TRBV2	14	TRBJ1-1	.	TGTGCCAGCAGTGAAGCCCTGGTGGGGTTTGAAGCTTTCTTT	CASSEALVGFEAFF
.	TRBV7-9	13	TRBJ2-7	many	TGTGCCAGCAGCTTTACAGACAGATACGAGCAGTACTTC	CASSFTDRYEQYF
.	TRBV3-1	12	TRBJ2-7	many	TGTGCCAGCAGCCAACTGTCCTACGAGCAGTACTTC	CASSQLSYEQYF
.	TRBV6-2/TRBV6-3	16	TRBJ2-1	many	TGTGCCAGCAGTCGGTCTGGCCCAGCGGCCTACAATGAGCAGTTCTTC	CASSRSGPAAYNEQFF
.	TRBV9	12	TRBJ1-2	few	TGTGCCAGCAGCTCCGATTGGGGTGGCTACACCTTC	CASSSDWGGYTF
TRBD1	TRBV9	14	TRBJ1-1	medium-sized	TGTGCCAGCAGCGTAAGGGGGCACGACACTGAAGCTTTCTTT	CASSVRGHDTEAFF
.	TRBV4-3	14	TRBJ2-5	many	TGCGCCAGCAGCCAAGAGGGGTCCCAAGAGACCCAGTACTTC	CASSQEGSQETQYF
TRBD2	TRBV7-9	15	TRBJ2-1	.	TGTGCCAGCAGCTTAACTAGCGGGTCACCAAATGAGCAGTTCTTC	CASSLTSGSPNEQFF
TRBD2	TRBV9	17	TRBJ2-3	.	TGTGCCAGCAGCTTAACCCCGGGACCCGGGGGGACAGATACGCAGTATTTT	CASSLTPGPGGTDTQYF
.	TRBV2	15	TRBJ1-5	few	TGTGCCAGCAATATAGACGGAAATAGCAATCAGCCCCAGCATTTT	CASNIDGNSNQPQHF
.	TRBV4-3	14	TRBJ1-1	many	TGCGCCAGCAGCCCAGGACGGACCGGGACTGAAGCTTTCTTT	CASSPGRTGTEAFF
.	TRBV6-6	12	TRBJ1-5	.	TGTGCCAGCAGTTATGCGGAACAGCCCCAGCATTTT	CASSYAEQPQHF
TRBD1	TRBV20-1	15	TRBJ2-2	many	TGCAGTGCTAGAAGTGGGACAGTGAACACCGGGGAGCTGTTTTTT	CSARSGTVNTGELFF
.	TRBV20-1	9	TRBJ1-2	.	TGCAGTGCCTTGGATGGCTACACCTTC	CSALDGYTF
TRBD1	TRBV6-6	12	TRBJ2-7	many	TGTGCCAGCAGTTACACAGGGGGCGAGCAGTACTTC	CASSYTGGEQYF
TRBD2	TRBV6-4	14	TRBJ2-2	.	TGTGCCAGCAGTCGACTAGCGGGAGGCGGGGAGCTGTTTTTT	CASSRLAGGGELFF
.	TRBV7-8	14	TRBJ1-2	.	TGTGCCAGCAGCTTAGAACACGGCAACTATGGCTACACCTTC	CASSLEHGNYGYTF
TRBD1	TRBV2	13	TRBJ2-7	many	TGTGCCAGCACGACCGGACAGGGCTACGAGCAGTACTTC	CASTTGQGYEQYF
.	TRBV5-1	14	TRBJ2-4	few	TGCGCCAGCAGCTTGCAGAACGGCAAAAACATTCAGTACTTC	CASSLQNGKNIQYF
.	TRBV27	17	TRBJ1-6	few	TGTGCCAGCAGTCCGAAGGGCAGGAGCTCCTATAATTCACCCCTCCACTTT	CASSPKGRSSYNSPLHF
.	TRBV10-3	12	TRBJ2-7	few	TGTGCCACAAGGGACGGAACCTACGAGCAGTACTTC	CATRDGTYEQYF
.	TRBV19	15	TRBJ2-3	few	TGTGCCAGTACCGGGAGTTCTACTAGCACAGATACGCAGTATTTT	CASTGSSTSTDTQYF
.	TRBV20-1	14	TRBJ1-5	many	TGCAGTGCATCCCTCAGGATTGGCAATCAGCCCCAGCATTTT	CSASLRIGNQPQHF
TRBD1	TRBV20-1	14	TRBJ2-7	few	TGCAGTGCTCCGGGACAGGGGGACTCGCACGAGCAGTACTTC	CSAPGQGDSHEQYF
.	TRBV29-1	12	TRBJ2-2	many	TGCAGCGTTGGAACAAACACCGGGGAGCTGTTTTTT	CSVGTNTGELFF
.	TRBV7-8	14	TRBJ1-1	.	TGTGCCAGCAGCTCGCCGGGGGAGAACACTGAAGCTTTCTTT	CASSSPGENTEAFF
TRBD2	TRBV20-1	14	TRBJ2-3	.	TGCAGTGCTATCGGGACTAGCTTAACAGATACGCAGTATTTT	CSAIGTSLTDTQYF
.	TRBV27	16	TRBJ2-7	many	TGTGCCAGCCACCACCAGGGCGGTTCCCTCTCCTACGAGCAGTACTTC	CASHHQGGSLSYEQYF
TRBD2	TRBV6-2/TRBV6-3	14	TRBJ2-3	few	TGTGCCAGCACCTTAGCGGGAGGCGTGGGTACGCAGTATTTT	CASTLAGGVGTQYF
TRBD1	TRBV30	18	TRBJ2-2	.	TGTGCCTGGAGTGTACTTTACCCGGGACAGGGGTGGTCCGGGGAGCTGTTTTTT	CAWSVLYPGQGWSGELFF
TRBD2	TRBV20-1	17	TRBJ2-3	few	TGCAGTGCTAGAACAGCTCGGGACTACCGAAGTTGGAATACGCAGTATTTT	CSARTARDYRSWNTQYF
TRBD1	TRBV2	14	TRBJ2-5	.	TGTGCCAGCAGCGTCGACAGGGGCCAAGAGACCCAGTACTTC	CASSVDRGQETQYF
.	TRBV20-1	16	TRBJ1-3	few	TGCAGTGCTAGAGATGGGCAGGGGCTGGCGGGAAACACCATATATTTT	CSARDGQGLAGNTIYF
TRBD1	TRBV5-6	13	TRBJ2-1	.	TGTGCCAGCAGCCGCGACAGGGGCAATGAGCAGTTCTTC	CASSRDRGNEQFF
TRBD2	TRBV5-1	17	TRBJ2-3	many	TGCGCCAGCAGCCCGAAATTAGCGGGAGGGCCTGGGGATACGCAGTATTTT	CASSPKLAGGPGDTQYF
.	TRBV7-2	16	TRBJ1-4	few	TGTGCCAGCAGCTTAGGACGGCCAGGGGCTAATGAAAAACTGTTTTTT	CASSLGRPGANEKLFF
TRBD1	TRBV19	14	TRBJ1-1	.	TGTGCCAGTAACATCGGGGACAGGAGCGGTGAAGCTTTCTTT	CASNIGDRSGEAFF
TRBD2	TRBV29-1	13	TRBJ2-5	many	TGCAGCGTTGAGGTGCGGGGGGCAGAGACCCAGTACTTC	CSVEVRGAETQYF
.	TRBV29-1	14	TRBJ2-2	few	TGCAGCGGTTCAGGGGCCGAGAACACCGGGGAGCTGTTTTTT	CSGSGAENTGELFF
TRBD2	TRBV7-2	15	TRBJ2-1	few	TGTGCCAGCAGCACTAGCGGGCCCTCCTACAATGAGCAGTTCTTC	CASSTSGPSYNEQFF
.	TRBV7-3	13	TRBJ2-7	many	TGTGCCAGCAGCTTCGGCAGGACCTACGAGCAGTACTTC	CASSFGRTYEQYF
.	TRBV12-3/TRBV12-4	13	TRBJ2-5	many	TGTGCCAGCGCATTTGGGGGACGGGAGACCCAGTACTTC	CASAFGGRETQYF
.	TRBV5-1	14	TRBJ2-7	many	TGCGCCAGCAGCGCGAAGACGACAGACTACGAGCAGTACTTC	CASSAKTTDYEQYF
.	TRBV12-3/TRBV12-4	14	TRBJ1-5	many	TGTGCCAGCAGCCGGGGAGGGGGGAATCAGCCCCAGCATTTT	CASSRGGGNQPQHF